This T cell receptor beta chain was observed in a study of human CD4 T cells and Enterobacteriaceae. Sorting took every CD4+ cell except CD45RA+CCR7+CD95- naive cells, reaching over 95% purity. Germline-derived CDR1 and CDR2 are SGHNT and YYREEE (reference sequence). V dropped 3 bases and J dropped 1 base, with 10 bases sitting between them. The CDR3 is made up of 14 amino acids. With respect to this clone: Its antigen is as yet unknown.

Ex vivo total memory CD4+ samples were deeply sequenced, detecting one cell in 200,000. The repertoire was sequenced with immunoSEQ multiplex PCR; TCRdb's copy has only in-frame clones and lacks some. The data contain about 26,000 clones, approximately 81% of them singletons. Study-wide findings and caveats: Ex vivo, broadly cross-reactive clonotypes appeared more expanded than specific ones.

V gene TRBV5-4 combines with J gene TRBJ1-1, with a weak D call TRBD1 (5 bases). The TCR sequence derives from a human donor in good health. Sequenced: memory CD4+ T cells from blood. Here the CDR3 reads CASSSIQENTEAFF. The CDR3 nucleotides are TGTGCCAGCAGCTCGATACAGGAGAACACTGAAGCTTTCTTT.